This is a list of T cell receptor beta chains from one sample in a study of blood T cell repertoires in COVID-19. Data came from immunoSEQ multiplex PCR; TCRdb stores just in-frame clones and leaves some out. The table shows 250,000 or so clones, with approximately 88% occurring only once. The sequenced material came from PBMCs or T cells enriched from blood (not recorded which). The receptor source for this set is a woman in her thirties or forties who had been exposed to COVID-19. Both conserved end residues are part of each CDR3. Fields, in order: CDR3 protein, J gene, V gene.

CDR3aa: CASWTGGRNTEAFF
j_gene: TRBJ1-1
v_gene: TRBV10-1

CDR3aa: CASSFLTGQLSTDTQYF
j_gene: TRBJ2-3
v_gene: TRBV3-1/TRBV3-2

CDR3aa: CASSRSDQETQYF
j_gene: TRBJ2-5
v_gene: TRBV7-2

CDR3aa: CASSRGDSGGPYEQYF
j_gene: TRBJ2-7
v_gene: TRBV4-2

CDR3aa: CSARGGRDTEAFF
j_gene: TRBJ1-1
v_gene: TRBV29-1

CDR3aa: CAWRGGDNSPLHF
j_gene: TRBJ1-6
v_gene: TRBV30

CDR3aa: CATSDPTAAGDYGYTF
j_gene: TRBJ1-2
v_gene: TRBV24-1

CDR3aa: CAWSGGYTEAFF
j_gene: TRBJ1-1
v_gene: TRBV30

CDR3aa: CATSAWNTEAFF
j_gene: TRBJ1-1
v_gene: TRBV24-1

CDR3aa: CASSRTGGGRNTEAFF
j_gene: TRBJ1-1
v_gene: TRBV7-3

CDR3aa: CASSTGTDNYGYTF
j_gene: TRBJ1-2
v_gene: TRBV18

CDR3aa: CASSLVGFTGELFF
j_gene: TRBJ2-2
v_gene: TRBV7-2

CDR3aa: CASSGMAGWVQETQYF
j_gene: TRBJ2-5
v_gene: TRBV5-1

CDR3aa: CASSFDREQYF
j_gene: TRBJ2-7
v_gene: TRBV5-1

CDR3aa: CATSREAGRNNEQFF
j_gene: TRBJ2-1
v_gene: TRBV15

CDR3aa: CASSLKLDIGSYGGYTF
j_gene: TRBJ1-2
v_gene: TRBV27

CDR3aa: CASSERGGAGYYEQYF
j_gene: TRBJ2-7
v_gene: TRBV6-1

CDR3aa: CASSINLGLALYNEQFF
j_gene: TRBJ2-1
v_gene: TRBV6-2/TRBV6-3

CDR3aa: CATTTGWGYGYTF
j_gene: TRBJ1-2
v_gene: TRBV15

CDR3aa: CASSYSGGNQPQHF
j_gene: TRBJ1-5
v_gene: TRBV6-5

CDR3aa: CASSQVASGGAVEQFF
j_gene: TRBJ2-1
v_gene: TRBV3-1/TRBV3-2

CDR3aa: CASTDGGGHLYGYTF
j_gene: TRBJ1-2
v_gene: TRBV6-5

CDR3aa: CASSAGFGAYTEAFF
j_gene: TRBJ1-1
v_gene: TRBV5-6

CDR3aa: CASRDTGPTNEKLFF
j_gene: TRBJ1-4
v_gene: TRBV6-5

CDR3aa: CASGSRGEAFF
j_gene: TRBJ1-1
v_gene: TRBV12-5

CDR3aa: CAWSVGGSQETQYF
j_gene: TRBJ2-5
v_gene: TRBV30

CDR3aa: CASSLGLAGEQFF
j_gene: TRBJ2-1
v_gene: TRBV7-3

CDR3aa: CASSPASGTSSAYEQYF
j_gene: TRBJ2-7
v_gene: TRBV4-1

CDR3aa: CASSLDYSYEQYF
j_gene: TRBJ2-7
v_gene: TRBV28

CDR3aa: CASSSIRGGPGDTQYF
j_gene: TRBJ2-3
v_gene: TRBV11-2

CDR3aa: CASSPGLAEANTGELFF
j_gene: TRBJ2-2
v_gene: TRBV5-4

CDR3aa: CATETDRGIEKLFF
j_gene: TRBJ1-4
v_gene: TRBV24-1

CDR3aa: CASRTGAQSSYEQYF
j_gene: TRBJ2-7
v_gene: TRBV28

CDR3aa: CASSLGGAGQGYEQYF
j_gene: TRBJ2-7
v_gene: TRBV7-9

CDR3aa: CASGSGLAGGIQETQYF
j_gene: TRBJ2-5
v_gene: TRBV12-5

CDR3aa: CASTSGGLYEQYF
j_gene: TRBJ2-7
v_gene: TRBV12-3/TRBV12-4

CDR3aa: CASSLDSGHPYSPLHF
j_gene: TRBJ1-6
v_gene: TRBV27

CDR3aa: CASSLGGVPGELFF
j_gene: TRBJ2-2
v_gene: TRBV4-3

CDR3aa: CASSTVGTGEFGNQPQHF
j_gene: TRBJ1-5
v_gene: TRBV19

CDR3aa: CASSARGGGNTGELFF
j_gene: TRBJ2-2
v_gene: TRBV6-1